This T cell receptor (beta chain) was documented in a study of T cell therapy after organ transplantation (dated by TCRdb to the late 2010s). Study-wide context: The therapy products consisted of autologous CMV-specific T cells grown in vitro for 2 to 3 weeks using a peptide pool of 30 HLA class I and II CMV epitopes. Up to 6 T cell doses were administered to patients every 2 weeks, and patients were monitored for 29 weeks after therapy was completed. An open-label phase I trial of autologous CMV-specific adoptive T cell therapy in solid-organ transplant recipients was the basis for the study, which was a follow-up TRBV repertoire analysis. A median of 1.92 x 10^8 CMV-specific T cells was administered to patients across 2 to 6 intravenous infusions. Before T cell therapy commenced, pretherapy samples of peripheral blood were collected. Long-term post-therapy samples were obtainable from only 8 of the 10 patients. Of the approximately 10 patients, eight were classified as clinical responders and two as nonresponders. General study outcomes and caveats: Reduced sample coverage from poor CD8+ T cell yield may be reflected in the few expansions detected in nonresponders. Assessment of confounders such as concurrent antirejection and antiviral medications was prevented by the small cohort. Fold change in CD8 clonality after therapy inversely correlated with pretherapy clonality, suggesting less biased repertoires were more receptive to remodeling. Before therapy, nonresponders had marked clonal expansions, and after therapy the repertoires of nonresponders changed only minimally. Reconstitution after therapy appeared to include not only transferred clonotypes but also endogenous clonotypes that had not been detected in the therapy products.

The CDR3 has 15 amino acids, counting the end cysteine and phenylalanine. CDR3 DNA is the only sequence kept; it has 45 bases, read in frame from the first base. The junction carries 17 bases between V and J, which are trimmed by 5 bases and 4 bases respectively. CDR1 and CDR2 are read off the germline V gene (reference sequence) as SEHNR and FQNEAQ. To note about this clone: Its antigen is not yet known. Base qualities are missing; no much larger clone stands one base away. This sample also contains other DNA sequences that code for the same CDR3.

TRB CDR3 regions were amplified from genomic DNA with the immunoSEQ two-step, bias-controlled multiplex PCR assay. Sequencing of CDR3 libraries was carried out on an Illumina NextSeq 500. In the source study's methods: The immunoSEQ Analyzer platform was used for initial alignment and bioinformatics, including bias normalization against synthetic CDR3 analogs. Annotation of V, D and J genes was based on the definitions in the IMGT database. For further TRBV analyses, VDJtools version 1.1.10 and the R package tcR version 2.2.1.11 were used with default settings. GLIPH analysis was done using default settings in version 1.0. Significant clonotype frequency changes were tested by 2-sided binomial test with Benjamini-Hochberg correction (alpha = 0.01) in CDR3 sequences with at least 5 reads. TCRdb stores this immuneACCESS table with in-frame sequences only. Part of the clones is absent; in the studies checked, under half of the shortfall reflects unresolved V genes, and no reason is known for the rest. D and trimming come from the DNA, and the V and J calls and clone size come from that table. For this sample the table gives 50,000 or so clones, of which approximately 94% were detected only once. The ten largest make up about 2.9% of the sample.

What this sample's time point label stands for: before start of T cell therapy. The patients had received solid-organ transplants and had cytomegalovirus that was drug-resistant/recurrent. About ten trial participants were selected for repertoire analysis based on availability of post-therapy peripheral blood mononuclear cells. A BD FACSAria III was used to sort viable CD3+CD8+CD4- lymphocytes from PBMCs. The Qiagen DNeasy Kit was used to extract genomic DNA from the sorted cells. The input for sequencing was CD8+ T cells from blood, taken before autologous CMV-specific T cell therapy. Recombination joined TRBV7-9 with TRBJ1-2; too little of a D gene remains to name it. The origin of this receptor is a human patient who had received a solid organ transplant and had CMV disease. The CDR3 in this case is CASSLGVSSPYGYTF. The DNA is TGTGCCAGCAGCCTAGGCGTCAGCAGTCCCTATGGCTACACCTTC.